This TCR beta chain came from a study of response to subunit inactivated influenza vaccine. Germline CDR1 reads MNHEY; CDR2 reads SMNVEV (reference sequence). The CDR3 is 15 amino acids. V shed 6 bases and J 3 bases; nucleotides not matched to a gene: 7. TCRdb reprocessed the RT-PCR reads with MiXCR, giving one entry per CDR3 protein. The profile shows approximately 310,000 distinct CDR3 sequences, about a fifth of them singletons. The source is a man aged 50 to 75 who received an inactivated influenza vaccine. The chain links TRBV27 to TRBJ2-7; TRBD2 matches at 11 bases. The source was PBMCs from blood, collected approximately 20 months after vaccination. This CDR3 reads CASRLKTSGIYEQYF. CDR3 coding DNA: TGTGCCAGCAGACTAAAGACTAGCGGGATCTACGAGCAGTACTTC.